Presented here are 29 T cell receptor beta chains from one specimen sequenced in a study of blood T cell repertoires in COVID-19. Method: immunoSEQ multiplex PCR; TCRdb's copy keeps in-frame clones and lacks some. This table has 270,000 or so clones, around nine tenths appearing once. The sample consisted of peripheral blood. The origin of the receptors is a man between 40 and 49 years old with acute or convalescent COVID-19.

The V and J genes are TRBV19 and TRBJ2-6; TRBD1 agrees at 8 bases. Germline lookup yields CDR1 LNHDA and CDR2 SQIVND (reference sequence). After removal of 5 bases from V and 0 bases from J, the junction contained 15 bases not matched to a gene. This CDR3 region has 20 residues. The CDR3 loop is CASSRPGTGARFSGANVLTF. In DNA form, the CDR3 reads TGTGCCAGTAGTCGTCCCGGGACAGGCGCTCGCTTCTCTGGGGCCAACGTCCTGACTTTC. Full variable domain (missing parts from reference TRBV19 and TRBJ2-6): DGGITQSPKYLFRKEGQNVTLSCEQNLNHDAMYWYRQDPGQGLRLIYYSQIVNDFQKGDIAEGYSVSREKKESFPLTVTSAQKNPTAFYLCASSRPGTGARFSGANVLTFGAGSRLTVL.

V usage is TRBV18 and J usage is TRBJ1-2, with D tentatively TRBD1 (6 bases). The CDR3 has 15 amino acids. The germline V gene encodes CDR1 KGHSH and CDR2 LQKENI. V shed 1 base and J shed 4 bases, with 13 bases lying between them. The CDR3 reads CASSPRTEVRYGYTF. For the CDR3, the DNA is TGTGCCAGCTCACCACGGACAGAGGTGCGCTATGGCTACACCTTC.

V and J are TRBV2 and TRBJ1-5; 7 nucleotides align to TRBD1. Germline V CDR1 and CDR2: SNHLY, FYNNEI. The CDR3 runs 14 residues. The trim removed 5 bases at V and 6 bases at J, leaving 7 bases unmatched. CDR3 nucleotides: TGTGCCAGCAGTAGACAGGGCCAGAGTCAGCCCCAGCATTTT. Translating it yields CASSRQGQSQPQHF.

The rearrangement joins TRBV7-8 to TRBJ1-5; 7 positions match TRBD1. The CDR3 is 14 amino acids. J was trimmed by 3 bases and V by 3 bases; bases with no gene match: 2. Per the germline V gene, CDR1 is SGHVS and CDR2 is FQNEAQ. The CDR3 here is CASSLGTVNQPQHF. In DNA, the CDR3 is TGTGCCAGCAGCTTGGGGACAGTCAATCAGCCCCAGCATTTT.

The genes are TRBV5-1 and TRBJ2-1, with TRBD1 matching 12 bases. Germline V gene lookup returns CDR1 SGHRS and CDR2 YFSETQ. Trimming at V came to 4 bases and at J to 10 bases, leaving 6 bases not matched to a gene. The CDR3 is 14 residues long. For the CDR3, the DNA is TGCGCCAGCAGCCAGGGACAGGGGGCAGGGGAGCAGTTCTTC. Its protein product is CASSQGQGAGEQFF.

The J gene is TRBJ1-2, the V gene TRBV10-2; D gene unclear. The CDR3 totals 13 residues. Trimming cost V 7 bases and J 7 bases, with 16 bases left between them. Germline V gene lookup returns CDR1 WSHSY and CDR2 SAAADI. CDR3 coding DNA: TGCGCCAGCACCGCCAGAGAGGGCGGTGGCTACACCTTC. Protein: CASTAREGGGYTF.

The gene calls are TRBV10-3 and TRBJ2-7; D uncertain. The ends were cut back, 8 bases at V and 3 bases at J, with 8 bases in the middle. The CDR3 covers 11 residues. Germline assignment: CDR1 ENHRY and CDR2 SYGVKD. CDR3 sequence: CAILRGYEQYF. DNA for the CDR3: TGTGCCATCCTTAGAGGCTACGAGCAGTACTTC.

V gene TRBV3-1 (or the pseudogene TRBV3-2) combines with J gene TRBJ2-2; the D gene is possibly TRBD2 (7 bases). The germline gives CDR1 LGHDT, CDR2 YNNKEL (reference sequence). Trimming took off 6 bases at V and 6 bases at J, with 14 bases between the two ends. The CDR3 has 14 residues. The CDR3 bases are TGTGCCAGCAGTGTAAGGGGGGGCCCCGGGGAGCTGTTTTTT. Encoded protein: CASSVRGGPGELFF.

The V and J genes are TRBV6-4 and TRBJ1-6; a weak D match, TRBD1 (6 bases). Germline CDR1 MRHNA, CDR2 SNTAGT. V lost 3 bases and J 7 bases, leaving 13 bases between the germline ends. CDR3 size: 15 residues. The CDR3 sequence is CASSEGGARNSPLHF. For the CDR3, the DNA is TGTGCCAGCAGTGAAGGGGGGGCGCGAAATTCACCCCTCCACTTT.

The chain employs TRBV7-9 and TRBJ1-2; unclear D gene. This CDR3 contains 13 residues. The V end was cut by 3 bases, the J end by 7 bases, with 12 bases between. The V gene's germline CDR1 is SEHNR and CDR2 FQNEAQ (reference sequence). The CDR3 bases are TGTGCCAGCAGCTTCGGAGAAGAGGGTGGCTACACCTTC. The encoded protein is CASSFGEEGGYTF.

V and J are TRBV7-4 and TRBJ1-6, with 7 bases that match TRBD1. The CDR3 spans 14 residues. Looked up from germline, CDR1 is SGHVT and CDR2 is SQSDAQ. The ends lost 5 bases at V and 10 bases at J; junction bases unmatched: 8. CDR3 DNA: TGTGCCAGCAGCGACCGGACAGGTGGGTCACCCCTCCACTTT. Amino acids: CASSDRTGGSPLHF. The complete variable domain, with remaining parts taken from reference TRBV7-4 and TRBJ1-6, reads GAGVSQSPRYKVAKRGRDVALRCDSISGHVTLYWYRQTLGQGSEVLTYSQSDAQRDKSGRPSGRFSAERPERSVSTLKIQRTEQGDSAVYLCASSDRTGGSPLHFGNGTRLTVT.

This chain connects TRBV13 to TRBJ2-7, with 7 bases fitting TRBD1. Germline lookup yields CDR1 PRHDT and CDR2 FYEKMQ (reference sequence). Trimming at V came to 1 base and at J to 4 bases, leaving 4 bases not matched to a gene. The length of the CDR3 is 14 residues. The CDR3: CASSLDRGNYEQYF. DNA for the CDR3: TGTGCCAGCAGCTTAGACAGGGGTAATTACGAGCAGTACTTC.

This chain links TRBV7-8 with TRBJ2-3; 10 nucleotides agree with TRBD2. After removal of 2 bases from V and 2 bases from J, the junction contained 10 bases not matched to a gene. CDR1 is SGHVS, CDR2 FQNEAQ, per germline. CDR3 size: 18 residues. Here the CDR3 reads CASSLRLAGVLPTDTQYF. CDR3 bases: TGTGCCAGCAGCTTAAGGCTAGCGGGGGTCCTCCCCACAGATACGCAGTATTTT.

CDR3 bases: TGTGCCAGCAGTTATAGGACAGGGGGTGGCTATGGCTACACCTTC. This translates into CASSYRTGGGYGYTF. This rearrangement joins TRBV6-5 to TRBJ1-2; 10 nucleotides match TRBD1. J lost 4 bases, V lost 3 bases, and 5 bases had no gene match. The CDR3 covers 15 residues. Germline V gene data show CDR1 as MNHEY and CDR2 as SVGAGI.

The genes are TRBV6-5 and TRBJ1-3; D is possibly TRBD1 (5 bases). V shed 6 bases and J shed 6 bases, with 18 bases lying between them. Germline V gene data show CDR1 as MNHEY and CDR2 as SVGAGI. The CDR3 runs to 15 residues. CDR3 loop: CASRPPGLIENTIYF. CDR3 sequence (DNA): TGTGCCAGCAGACCACCGGGACTCATCGAAAACACCATATATTTT.

This clone was picked up a small number of times. V gene TRBV19 combines with J gene TRBJ1-5, with TRBD1 matching over 7 bases. The CDR3 runs to 15 residues. J was trimmed by 9 bases and V by 7 bases; bases with no gene match: 15. The germline V gene has CDR1 LNHDA and CDR2 SQIVND (reference sequence). DNA for the CDR3: TGTGCCAGTACCGCAGGACAGGCTCAAAAGGGGCCCCAGCATTTT. Its protein is CASTAGQAQKGPQHF.

The sample holds one count of this clone. The chain joins TRBV5-1 to TRBJ2-3; D unclear. Germline V CDR1 and CDR2: SGHRS, YFSETQ. The CDR3 length is 11 residues. V lost 1 base, J lost 9 bases, and 6 bases lay in between. The CDR3 DNA follows: TGCGCCAGCAGCTTGCTGGAGACGCAGTATTTT. This codes for CASSLLETQYF.

V is TRBV30 and J is TRBJ1-5; D remains unclear. Germline V gives CDR1 GTSNPN, CDR2 SVGIG (reference sequence). The CDR3 consists of 13 residues. V was shortened by 1 base and J by 7 bases, with 11 bases between the two germline ends. This CDR3 is CAWSEIRGQPQHF. The CDR3 DNA reads as TGTGCCTGGAGTGAGATCCGGGGACAGCCCCAGCATTTT.

The V gene is TRBV3-1 (or the pseudogene TRBV3-2), the J gene TRBJ1-2, with 10 nucleotides matching TRBD1. The CDR3 extends over 16 amino acids. Trimming took 1 base from V and 3 from J; bases not matched to a gene: 5. The germline CDR1 and CDR2 sequences are LGHDT and YNNKEL (reference sequence). CDR3 sequence: CASSQGQGAWDYGYTF. In nucleotides, the CDR3 is TGTGCCAGCAGCCAAGGACAGGGGGCGTGGGACTATGGCTACACCTTC.

V and J are TRBV2 and TRBJ1-2; D ambiguous. V lost 6 bases to trimming and J lost 2 bases, with 10 bases between them. Germline-derived CDR1 and CDR2 are SNHLY and FYNNEI. The CDR3 totals 13 residues. The CDR3 sequence is CASSPSVNYGYTF. The CDR3, as DNA: TGTGCCAGCAGCCCCAGTGTAAACTATGGCTACACCTTC. Full variable domain (outside the CDR3, taken from reference TRBV2 and TRBJ1-2): EPEVTQTPSHQVTQMGQEVILRCVPISNHLYFYWYRQILGQKVEFLVSFYNNEISEKSEIFDDQFSVERPDGSNFTLKIRSTKLEDSAMYFCASSPSVNYGYTFGSGTRLTVV.

This rearrangement joins TRBV6-1 to TRBJ1-2; D may be TRBD1 (6 bases). CDR1 and CDR2 (germline): MNHNS, SASEGT. The CDR3 runs to 16 residues. V lost 0 bases and J 5 bases, leaving 16 bases between the germline ends. CDR3 in DNA: TGTGCCAGCAGTGAAGCTGGACAGATTCAAGGATATGGCTACACCTTC. It specifies CASSEAGQIQGYGYTF.

V gene TRBV4-2 combines with J gene TRBJ1-6; the D is unclear. The CDR3 has 14 residues. The germline V and J ends were trimmed by 0 bases and 10 bases, with 10 bases remaining between them. Germline V gene data show CDR1 as LGHNA and CDR2 as YNFKEQ. CDR3 region: CASSQDFRFSPLHF. The CDR3 nucleotides are TGTGCCAGCAGCCAAGATTTCAGGTTCTCACCCCTCCACTTT.

The V call is TRBV19, the J call TRBJ2-2; 8 bases line up with TRBD1. Trimming cost V 9 bases and J 3 bases; bases outside gene matches: 3. The CDR3 spans 13 residues. Germline V lookup: CDR1 LNHDA, CDR2 SQIVND (reference sequence). The chain's CDR3 is CASKDRDTGELFF. DNA of the CDR3: TGTGCCAGCAAGGACAGGGACACCGGGGAGCTGTTTTTT. The full variable domain, in which reference TRBV19 and TRBJ2-2 provide the parts outside the CDR3, is DGGITQSPKYLFRKEGQNVTLSCEQNLNHDAMYWYRQDPGQGLRLIYYSQIVNDFQKGDIAEGYSVSREKKESFPLTVTSAQKNPTAFYLCASKDRDTGELFFGEGSRLTVL.

The chain joins TRBV5-4 to TRBJ1-3, with 7 bases that match TRBD1. Per germline, CDR1 SGHNT and CDR2 YYREEE (reference sequence). The CDR3 has 14 residues. The J segment lost 2 bases and the V segment lost 4 bases, leaving 3 bases of the junction unmatched. The CDR3: CASSPGQPGNTIYF. The CDR3 DNA sequence: TGTGCCAGCAGCCCGGGACAGCCTGGAAACACCATATATTTT. Full variable domain (missing parts from reference TRBV5-4 and TRBJ1-3): ETGVTQSPTHLIKTRGQQVTLRCSSQSGHNTVSWYQQALGQGPQFIFQYYREEENGRGNFPPRFSGLQFPNYSSELNVNALELDDSALYLCASSPGQPGNTIYFGEGSWLTVV.

V and J are TRBV7-9 and TRBJ1-1, with D possibly TRBD1 on 6 matching bases. The germline CDR1 and CDR2 sequences are SEHNR and FQNEAQ (reference sequence). The CDR3 is made up of 14 amino acids. V was trimmed by 6 bases and J by 1 base, leaving 12 bases between them. CDR3 sequence: CASRRGGQNTEAFF. CDR3 in DNA: TGTGCCAGCAGACGGGGGGGACAGAACACTGAAGCTTTCTTT.

The rearrangement uses TRBV7-8 and TRBJ1-5; D gene ambiguous. Trimming left V 0 bases short and J 5 bases short, with 5 bases between. The CDR3 length is 13 residues. Germline-derived CDR1 and CDR2 are SGHVS and FQNEAQ. The CDR3 is CASSLAGDQPQHF. The CDR3 bases are TGTGCCAGCAGCTTAGCGGGAGATCAGCCCCAGCATTTT.

V is TRBV29-1 and J is TRBJ1-1; D unresolved. Looked up from germline, CDR1 is SQVTM and CDR2 is ANQGSEA. Trimming took off 7 bases at V and 1 base at J, with 13 bases between the two ends. CDR3 length: 13 amino acids. DNA of the CDR3: TGCAGCGCCATGGAACAGACGAACACTGAAGCTTTCTTT. It specifies CSAMEQTNTEAFF.

The chain is built from TRBV6-5 and TRBJ1-5; 10 nucleotides agree with TRBD1. The CDR3 totals 14 residues. The ends lost 7 bases at V and 6 bases at J; junction bases unmatched: 6. Per the germline V gene, CDR1 is MNHEY and CDR2 is SVGAGI. CDR3 sequence: CASKTDRGLQPQHF. CDR3 nucleotide sequence: TGTGCCAGCAAAACCGACAGGGGGCTTCAGCCCCAGCATTTT.

This sequence joins TRBV7-5 and TRBJ1-4; TRBD1, as called in the table, went unchecked against the DNA. TRBV7-5 has pseudogene status. The CDR3 loop spans 13 amino acids. The CDR3, as DNA: TGTGTCAGAAGCAGGGGTTCTAATGAAAAACTGTTTTTT. Protein sequence: CVRSRGSNEKLFF.